These T cell receptor beta chains were read from a single sample in a study of T cells after posttransplantation cyclophosphamide. Sequencing was performed with immunoSEQ multiplex PCR; in TCRdb, only in-frame clones are kept and a portion is missing. The sample includes some 43,000 clones, 90% of them seen just once. The sequenced sample was PBMCs, obtained about 60 days after allogeneic stem cell transplant with posttransplant cyclophosphamide. Receptor source: a male patient aged 55 to 69 who received an allogeneic stem cell transplant from a related donor and was CMV-positive. Some T cells may arise from the graft donor. Each CDR3 is given with its conserved first and last residue. The order of the fields is clone size, D gene, V gene, J gene, CDR3 DNA, CDR3 protein. The D gene is left open where the match is weak. The size field is filled for only some rows; it gives once, few, many or a size class.

>-|-|TRBV7-9|TRBJ2-1
TGTGCCAGCAGCTTAGAAGGAGGTGGCTACAATGAGCAGTTCTTC
CASSLEGGGYNEQFF
>few|TRBD1|TRBV2|TRBJ1-1
TGTGCCAGCATCAGGGGGCGCGAGTTCTCTGAAGCTTTCTTT
CASIRGREFSEAFF
>-|-|TRBV5-6|TRBJ2-5
TGTGCCAGCAGCTTGAAAGCGTACCAAGAGACCCAGTACTTC
CASSLKAYQETQYF
>-|-|TRBV2|TRBJ2-3
TGTGCCAGCAGATCCCAGGCCACCACCTCAGATACGCAGTATTTT
CASRSQATTSDTQYF
>few|-|TRBV21-1|TRBJ2-1
TGTGTTAGCGGGGGGGCCTACAATGAGCAGTTCTTC
CVSGGAYNEQFF
>few|-|TRBV9|TRBJ1-3
TGTGCCAGCAGCGAGAGGGTTGGTGGAAACACCATATATTTT
CASSERVGGNTIYF
>-|TRBD1|TRBV29-1|TRBJ1-2
TGCAGCGTAGTCGGGACAGGCTATGGCTACACCTTC
CSVVGTGYGYTF
>-|-|TRBV14|TRBJ1-2
TGTGCCAGCAGCCAAGTAAGCCAGGGAGGCTACACCTTC
CASSQVSQGGYTF
>-|-|TRBV6-1|TRBJ2-7
TGTGCCAGCTCCGCAGCGGCCTACGAGCAGTACTTC
CASSAAAYEQYF
>-|TRBD2|TRBV4-1|TRBJ2-4
TGCGCCAGCAGCCCGCTACCTTCGACTAGCGGGGGGGTAAGGGCCAAAAACATTCAGTACTTC
CASSPLPSTSGGVRAKNIQYF
>-|-|TRBV6-1|TRBJ1-1
TGTGCCAGCAGTGGAGGAGATGGCGCGCAGGGTACCTTT
CASSGGDGAQGTF
>-|TRBD2|TRBV2|TRBJ2-1
TGTGCCAGCAGTGGAACCGGGACTAGCGGTGATGAGCAGTTCTTC
CASSGTGTSGDEQFF
>-|TRBD1|TRBV5-1|TRBJ1-2
TGCGCCAGCAGCTCAAACGGACAGGGCGGGAGCTACACCTTC
CASSSNGQGGSYTF
>-|TRBD1|TRBV19|TRBJ2-7
TGTGCCAGTAGTGGGACAGGGGGCAATTACGAGCAGTACTTC
CASSGTGGNYEQYF
>-|TRBD2|TRBV5-1|TRBJ2-5
TGCGCCAGCAGCTCCCCGGGACTAGCGGGGGATACAAAAGAGACCCAGTACTTC
CASSSPGLAGDTKETQYF
>-|TRBD2|TRBV4-2|TRBJ2-7
TGTGCCAGCAGCCTTCTAGCGGGGGGGCTCAACGAGCAGTACTTC
CASSLLAGGLNEQYF
>-|-|TRBV6-4|TRBJ2-1
TGTGCCAGCAGTGCTAACCCTAACTCCTACAATGAGCAGTTCTTC
CASSANPNSYNEQFF
>-|-|TRBV29-1|TRBJ2-2
TGCAGCGTTGAAGCCCCCCCGACGGGGGGCGCACACGGGGAGCTGTTTTTT
CSVEAPPTGGAHGELFF
>-|TRBD1|TRBV11-3|TRBJ2-2
TGTGCCAGCAGCGAAACAGGGGGCGTCACCGGGGAGCTGTTTTTT
CASSETGGVTGELFF
>-|-|TRBV25-1|TRBJ2-3
TGTGCCAGCATGGACGACAGGACCACAGATACGCAGTATTTT
CASMDDRTTDTQYF
>-|-|TRBV27|TRBJ2-2
TGTGCCAGCAGTTTAAGTTTCACTACCTCGAACACCGGGGAGCTGTTTTTT
CASSLSFTTSNTGELFF
>once|-|TRBV7-9|TRBJ1-2
TGTGCCAGCAGCTTAGACGGGGTTTATGGCTACACCTTC
CASSLDGVYGYTF
>-|TRBD1|TRBV19|TRBJ1-6
TGTGCCAGTATCTCACCGGGACAGCCTAATTCACCCCTCCACTTT
CASISPGQPNSPLHF
>-|-|TRBV30|TRBJ1-2
TGTGCCTGGGGGGGACTCCTGTTACATGGCTACACCTTC
CAWGGLLLHGYTF
>-|-|TRBV18|TRBJ1-3
TGTGCCAGCTCACCGACTCCGATGCGCTCTGGAAACACCATATATTTT
CASSPTPMRSGNTIYF
>-|TRBD1|TRBV19|TRBJ1-6
TGTGCCAGTAGTATCCGGGACAGTGATTCACCCCTCCACTTT
CASSIRDSDSPLHF
>-|-|TRBV10-3|TRBJ1-1
TGTGCCATCAGTGACCTAGGGGATGAAAGGAACACTGAAGCTTTCTTT
CAISDLGDERNTEAFF
>-|-|TRBV5-1|TRBJ2-2
TGCGCCAGCAGCTTGGGGGGCGCCACCGGGGAGCTGTTTTTT
CASSLGGATGELFF
>-|TRBD2|TRBV5-1|TRBJ2-7
TGCGCCAGCAGCTACAGCGGGGGGCCGTCCTACGAGCAGTACTTC
CASSYSGGPSYEQYF
>-|-|TRBV30|TRBJ1-2
TGTGCCTGGAGTCTGTCAGCGAACTATGGCTACACCTTC
CAWSLSANYGYTF
>once|TRBD2|TRBV5-5|TRBJ2-7
TGTGCCAGCAGCCCCTCCTGGACTAGCGGCTCCTACGAGCAGTACTTC
CASSPSWTSGSYEQYF
>-|TRBD1|TRBV6-5|TRBJ1-2
TGTGCCAGCAGTTACTACAGGGGGCGCGGCTATGGCTACACCTTC
CASSYYRGRGYGYTF
>once|TRBD1|TRBV29-1|TRBJ1-1
TGCAGCGTTGGGAGCAGGGGGGTGAACACTGAAGCTTTCTTT
CSVGSRGVNTEAFF
>-|TRBD1|TRBV5-4|TRBJ1-3
TGTGCCAGCAGCACGCCGGGACAGGCCTCTGGAAACACCATATATTTT
CASSTPGQASGNTIYF
>once|-|TRBV29-1|TRBJ2-2
TGCAGCGTTCAGGCAGTCACCGGGGAGCTGTTTTTT
CSVQAVTGELFF
>-|-|TRBV6-5|TRBJ1-5
TGTGCCAGCAGTTTTTGGCTACGGGGTGATCAGCCCCAGCATTTT
CASSFWLRGDQPQHF
>-|TRBD1|TRBV27|TRBJ1-6
TGTGCCAGCAGTCCGACAGGGGTTGGTTCACCCCTCCACTTT
CASSPTGVGSPLHF
>-|-|TRBV5-1|TRBJ1-4
TGCGCCAGCAGATTGGACAGCATCAATGAAAAACTGTTTTTT
CASRLDSINEKLFF
>-|-|TRBV6-4|TRBJ1-5
TGTGCCAGCAGTCGGGACACCAATCAGCCCCAGCATTTT
CASSRDTNQPQHF
>-|-|TRBV5-6|TRBJ1-2
TGTGCCAGCAGCTTGGCGGACACTCACTACACCTTC
CASSLADTHYTF
>-|TRBD2|TRBV15|TRBJ2-1
TGTGCCACCAGCGGAATCCGACTAGCGGGGGGGCCGGGGGTAGAGAATGAGCAGTTCTTC
CATSGIRLAGGPGVENEQFF
>-|-|TRBV30|TRBJ1-4
TGTGCCTGGAGTCAGGCAGGGCGGGGTGAAAAACTGTTTTTT
CAWSQAGRGEKLFF
>-|-|TRBV4-2|TRBJ1-5
TGTGCCAGCAGCCAACACGGCGACCCCGGAGAATTGGGGCCCCAGCATTTT
CASSQHGDPGELGPQHF
>-|TRBD1|TRBV19|TRBJ1-6
TGTGCCAGTAGTATGTCCGGGACAGGGGATTCACCCCTCCACTTT
CASSMSGTGDSPLHF
>-|TRBD2|TRBV9|TRBJ2-3
TGTGCCAGCAGCATGACTAGCGGGGACACAGATACGCAGTATTTT
CASSMTSGDTDTQYF
>once|-|TRBV6-1|TRBJ1-1
TGTGCCAGCAGTTATACCCAGGACACTGAAGCTTTCTTT
CASSYTQDTEAFF
>-|-|TRBV10-3|TRBJ2-1
TGTGCCATCAGTCTGGAAGCCGGGTGGCAGTCAAATGAGCAGTTCTTC
CAISLEAGWQSNEQFF
>-|-|TRBV5-1|TRBJ1-2
TGCGCCAGCAGCTTGGGACACCAGACTAACTATGGCTACACCTTC
CASSLGHQTNYGYTF
>-|-|TRBV7-6|TRBJ1-3
TGTGCCAGCAGCCCCTCCCGAAGCAACACCATATATTTT
CASSPSRSNTIYF
>-|-|TRBV4-1|TRBJ2-2
TGCGCCAGCAGCAAAAGATCTGGGGGGTCGGATAACACCGGGGAGCTGTTTTTT
CASSKRSGGSDNTGELFF
>-|TRBD1|TRBV19|TRBJ1-4
TGTGCCAGTAGTGTCGACAGGGGGGAAAAACTGTTTTTT
CASSVDRGEKLFF
>-|-|TRBV5-8|TRBJ2-2
TGTGCCAGCAGCCACGCATATGGGGACTCGCAGAACACCGGGGAGCTGTTTTTT
CASSHAYGDSQNTGELFF
>-|TRBD2|TRBV15|TRBJ2-5
TGTGCCACCAGCGGTTGGATCCTAGCGGGGAGACAAGAGACCCAGTACTTC
CATSGWILAGRQETQYF
>-|TRBD2|TRBV25-1|TRBJ2-3
TGTGCCAGCAGTTCTTCTAGCGGGGGTGCAGATACGCAGTATTTT
CASSSSSGGADTQYF
>-|TRBD2|TRBV4-2|TRBJ2-3
TGTGCCAGCAGCCAAGAAGGTTGGACGGGGGGGCCGTCGGATACGCAGTATTTT
CASSQEGWTGGPSDTQYF
>-|TRBD1|TRBV6-6|TRBJ1-5
TGTGCCAGCAGTCGTGGGACAGGGGGCAGCAATCAGCCCCAGCATTTT
CASSRGTGGSNQPQHF
>-|-|TRBV5-1|TRBJ1-1
TGCGCCAGCAGTAATGGGGCCGGGACTGAAGCTTTCTTT
CASSNGAGTEAFF
>-|-|TRBV4-2|TRBJ1-4
TGTGCCAGCAGCCAAGATGCTCGGGGGGGGGCCGGGAATGAAAAACTGTTTTTT
CASSQDARGGAGNEKLFF
>-|TRBD1|TRBV7-6|TRBJ2-2
TGTGCCAGCAGCCTAGACAGGGATGGGGAGCTGTTTTTT
CASSLDRDGELFF
>-|-|TRBV19|TRBJ2-2
TGTGCCAGTGGCGACAGACGGAACACCGGGGAGCTGTTTTTT
CASGDRRNTGELFF